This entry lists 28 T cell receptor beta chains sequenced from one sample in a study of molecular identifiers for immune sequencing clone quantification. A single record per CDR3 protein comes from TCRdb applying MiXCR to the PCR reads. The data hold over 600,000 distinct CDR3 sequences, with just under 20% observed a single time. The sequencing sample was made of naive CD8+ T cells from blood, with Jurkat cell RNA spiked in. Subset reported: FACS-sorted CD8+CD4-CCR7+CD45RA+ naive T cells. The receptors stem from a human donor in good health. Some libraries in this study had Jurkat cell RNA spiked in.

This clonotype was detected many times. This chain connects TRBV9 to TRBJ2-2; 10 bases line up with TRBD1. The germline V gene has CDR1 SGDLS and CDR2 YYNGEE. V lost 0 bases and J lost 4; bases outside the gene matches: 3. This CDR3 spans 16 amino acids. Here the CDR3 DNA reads TGTGCCAGCAGCGTAGGGGGGACAGGGGTCACCGGGGAGCTGTTTTTT. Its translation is CASSVGGTGVTGELFF.

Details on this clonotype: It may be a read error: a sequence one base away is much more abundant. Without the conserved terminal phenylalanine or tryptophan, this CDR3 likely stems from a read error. CDR3 protein: CASSSGTEAYEQYL. The CDR3 DNA reads TGTGCCAGCAGCTCCGGGACAGAAGCCTACGAGCAGTACCTC. V and J are TRBV7-6 and TRBJ2-7, with TRBD1 matching 7 bases. From germline, CDR1 is SGHVS and CDR2 FNYEAQ. The ends lost 4 bases at V and 2 bases at J; junction bases unmatched: 5. This CDR3 contains 14 residues.

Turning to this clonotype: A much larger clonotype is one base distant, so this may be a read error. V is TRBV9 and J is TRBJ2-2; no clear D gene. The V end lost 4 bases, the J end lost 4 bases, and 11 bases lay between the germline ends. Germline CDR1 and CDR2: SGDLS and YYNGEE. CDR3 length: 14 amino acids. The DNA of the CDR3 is TGTGCCAGCAGCAATTTGGCAGGCACCGGGGAGCTGTTTTTT. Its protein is CASSNLAGTGELFF. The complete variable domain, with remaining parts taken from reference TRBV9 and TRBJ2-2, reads DSGVTQTPKHLITATGQRVTLRCSPRSGDLSVYWYQQSLDQGLQFLIQYYNGEERAKGNILERFSAQQFPDLHSELNLSSLELGDSALYFCASSNLAGTGELFFGEGSRLTVL.

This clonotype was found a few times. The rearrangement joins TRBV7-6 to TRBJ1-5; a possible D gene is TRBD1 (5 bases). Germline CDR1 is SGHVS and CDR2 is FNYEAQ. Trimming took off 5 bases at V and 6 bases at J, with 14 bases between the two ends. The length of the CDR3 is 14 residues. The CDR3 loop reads CASSDLGVGQPQHF. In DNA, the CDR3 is TGTGCCAGCAGCGACCTGGGGGTCGGTCAGCCCCAGCATTTT.

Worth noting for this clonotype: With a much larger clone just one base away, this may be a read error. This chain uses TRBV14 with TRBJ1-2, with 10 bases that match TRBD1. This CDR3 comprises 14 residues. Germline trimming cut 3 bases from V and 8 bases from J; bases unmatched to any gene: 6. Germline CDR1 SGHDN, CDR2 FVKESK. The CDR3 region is CASSQLGQGKGYTF. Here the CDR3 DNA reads TGTGCCAGCAGCCAGCTGGGACAGGGGAAAGGCTACACCTTC.

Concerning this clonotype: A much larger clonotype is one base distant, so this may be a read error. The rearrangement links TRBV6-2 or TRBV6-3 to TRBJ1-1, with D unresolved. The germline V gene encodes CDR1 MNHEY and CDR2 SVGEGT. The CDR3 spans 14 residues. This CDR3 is CASSYGSMNIEAFF. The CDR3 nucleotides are TGTGCCAGCAGTTACGGCAGTATGAACATTGAAGCTTTCTTT.

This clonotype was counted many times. The CDR3 here is CSVWTVNTGELFF. The CDR3 bases are TGCAGCGTATGGACGGTGAACACCGGGGAGCTGTTTTTT. This sequence joins TRBV29-1 and TRBJ2-2; D unclear. Germline-derived CDR1 and CDR2 are SQVTM and ANQGSEA. Trimming took 6 bases from V and 1 from J, leaving 9 bases between them. The CDR3 spans 13 residues.

The CDR3 loop is CSARVRTTNTGELFF. The DNA of the CDR3 is TGCAGTGCTAGAGTGAGGACAACGAACACCGGGGAGCTGTTTTTT. The chain has TRBV20-1 and TRBJ2-2; D is perhaps TRBD1 (5 bases). The germline V gene encodes CDR1 DFQATT and CDR2 SNEGSKA (reference sequence). The CDR3 sequence is 15 residues long. Trimming took 1 base from V and 0 from J, leaving 9 bases between them.

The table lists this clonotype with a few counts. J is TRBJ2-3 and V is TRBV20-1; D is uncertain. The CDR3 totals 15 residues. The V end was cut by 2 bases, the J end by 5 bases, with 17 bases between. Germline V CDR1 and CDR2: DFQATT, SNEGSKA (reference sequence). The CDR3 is CSARFLVPIGDTQYF. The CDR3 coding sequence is TGCAGTGCTAGATTTTTGGTCCCCATAGGAGATACGCAGTATTTT.

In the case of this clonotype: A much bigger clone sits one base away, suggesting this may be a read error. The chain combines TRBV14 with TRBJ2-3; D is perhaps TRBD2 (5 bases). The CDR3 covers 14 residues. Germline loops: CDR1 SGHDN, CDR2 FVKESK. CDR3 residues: CACSLTRRPDTQYF. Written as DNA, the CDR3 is TGTGCCTGCAGCCTAACTAGGAGACCGGATACGCAGTATTTT.

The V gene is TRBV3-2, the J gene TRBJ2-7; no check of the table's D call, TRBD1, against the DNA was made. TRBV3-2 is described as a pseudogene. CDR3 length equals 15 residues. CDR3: CASSHLVGPSYEQYF. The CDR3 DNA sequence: TGTGCCAGCAGCCACCTGGTGGGGCCCTCCTACGAGCAGTACTTC.

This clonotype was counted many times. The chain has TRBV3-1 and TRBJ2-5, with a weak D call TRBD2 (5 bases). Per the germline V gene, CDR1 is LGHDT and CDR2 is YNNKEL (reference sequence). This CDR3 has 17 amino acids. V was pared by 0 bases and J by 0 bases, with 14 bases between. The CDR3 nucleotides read TGTGCCAGCAGCCAAGAAGTTTGGCGGGTGAACCAAGAGACCCAGTACTTC. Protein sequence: CASSQEVWRVNQETQYF.

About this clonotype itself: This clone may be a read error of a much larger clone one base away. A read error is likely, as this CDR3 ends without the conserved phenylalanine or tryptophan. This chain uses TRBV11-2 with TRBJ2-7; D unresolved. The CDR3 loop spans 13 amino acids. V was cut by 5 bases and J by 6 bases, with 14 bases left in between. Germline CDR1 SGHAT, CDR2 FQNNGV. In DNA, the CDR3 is TGTGCCAGCAGCCGGAGTTCTAGGACCGAGCAGTACCTC. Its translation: CASSRSSRTEQYL.

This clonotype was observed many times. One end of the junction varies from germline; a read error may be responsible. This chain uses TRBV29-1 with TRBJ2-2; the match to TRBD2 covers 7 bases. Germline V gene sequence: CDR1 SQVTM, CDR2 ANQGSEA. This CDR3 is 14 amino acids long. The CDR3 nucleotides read TGCAGCGTCGAAGAGACTAGCATACACGGGGAGCTGTTTTTT. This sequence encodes CSVEETSIHGELFF.

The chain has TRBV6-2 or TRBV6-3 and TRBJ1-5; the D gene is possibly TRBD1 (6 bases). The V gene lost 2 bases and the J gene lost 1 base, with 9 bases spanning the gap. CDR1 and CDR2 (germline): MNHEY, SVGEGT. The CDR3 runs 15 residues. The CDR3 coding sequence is TGTGCCAGCAGTTACCAGGGGCTGAGCAATCAGCCCCAGCATTTT. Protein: CASSYQGLSNQPQHF.

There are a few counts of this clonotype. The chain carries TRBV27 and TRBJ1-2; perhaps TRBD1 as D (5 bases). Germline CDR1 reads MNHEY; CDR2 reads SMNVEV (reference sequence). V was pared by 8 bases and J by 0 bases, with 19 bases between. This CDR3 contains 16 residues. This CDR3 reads CASSPAGTAANYGYTF. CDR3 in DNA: TGTGCCAGCTCTCCGGCCGGGACGGCCGCTAACTATGGCTACACCTTC.

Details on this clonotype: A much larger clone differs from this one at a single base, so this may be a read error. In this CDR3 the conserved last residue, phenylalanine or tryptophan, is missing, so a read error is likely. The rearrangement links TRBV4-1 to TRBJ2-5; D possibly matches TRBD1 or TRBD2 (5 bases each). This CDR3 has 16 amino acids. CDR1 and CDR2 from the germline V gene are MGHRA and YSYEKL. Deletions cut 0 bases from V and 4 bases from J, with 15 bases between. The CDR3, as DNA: TGCGCCAGCAGCCAAGAGAGGGGTGGGCTTCGAGAGACCCAGTACTCC. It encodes CASSQERGGLRETQYS.

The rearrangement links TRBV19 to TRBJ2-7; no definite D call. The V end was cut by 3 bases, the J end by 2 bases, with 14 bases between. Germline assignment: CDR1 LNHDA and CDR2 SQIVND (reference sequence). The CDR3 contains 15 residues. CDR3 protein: CASSIPQVGPYEQYF. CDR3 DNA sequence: TGTGCCAGTAGTATCCCCCAGGTTGGCCCCTACGAGCAGTACTTC.

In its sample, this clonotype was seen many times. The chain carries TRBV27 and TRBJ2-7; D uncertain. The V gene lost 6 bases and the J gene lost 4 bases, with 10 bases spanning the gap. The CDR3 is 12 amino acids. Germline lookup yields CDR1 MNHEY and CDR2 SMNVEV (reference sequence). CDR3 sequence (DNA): TGTGCCAGCAGCCGCATAGGGTACGAGCAGTACTTC. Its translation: CASSRIGYEQYF.

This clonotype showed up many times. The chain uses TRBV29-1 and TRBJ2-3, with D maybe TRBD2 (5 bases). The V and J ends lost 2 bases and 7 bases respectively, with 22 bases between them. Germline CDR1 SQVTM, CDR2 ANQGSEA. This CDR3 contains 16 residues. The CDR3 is CSVERARTGRTNTQYF. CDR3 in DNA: TGCAGCGTTGAACGGGCCCGGACTGGGAGAACTAATACGCAGTATTTT.

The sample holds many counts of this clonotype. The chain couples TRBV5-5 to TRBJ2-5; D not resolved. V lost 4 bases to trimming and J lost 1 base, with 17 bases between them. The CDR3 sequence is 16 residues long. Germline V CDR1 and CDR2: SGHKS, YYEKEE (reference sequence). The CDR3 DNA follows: TGTGCCAGCAGCCCGGCCCTTGGAGCCACCCAAGAGACCCAGTACTTC. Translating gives CASSPALGATQETQYF.

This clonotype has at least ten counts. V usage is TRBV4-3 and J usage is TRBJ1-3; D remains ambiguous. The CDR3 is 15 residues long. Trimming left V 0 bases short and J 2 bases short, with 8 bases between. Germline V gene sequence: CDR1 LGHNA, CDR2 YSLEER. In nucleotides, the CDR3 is TGCGCCAGCAGCCAAGATCGTAGTACTGGAAACACCATATATTTT. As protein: CASSQDRSTGNTIYF.

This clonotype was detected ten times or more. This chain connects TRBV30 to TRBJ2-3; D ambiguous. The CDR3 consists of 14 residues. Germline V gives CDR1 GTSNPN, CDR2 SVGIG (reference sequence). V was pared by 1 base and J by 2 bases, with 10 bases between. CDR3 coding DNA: TGTGCCTGGAGTGGTATTTCCAACACAGATACGCAGTATTTT. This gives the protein CAWSGISNTDTQYF. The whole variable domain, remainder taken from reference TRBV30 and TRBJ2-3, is SQTIHQWPATLVQPVGSPLSLECTVEGTSNPNLYWYRQAAGRGLQLLFYSVGIGQISSEVPQNLSASRPQDRQFILSSKKLLLSDSGFYLCAWSGISNTDTQYFGPGTRLTVL.

The DNA of the CDR3 is TGTGCCAGCAGTTACGGCGGGAGGGCCCAAGAGACCCAGTACTTC. Its protein is CASSYGGRAQETQYF. The rearrangement links TRBV6-2 or TRBV6-3 to TRBJ2-5, with 9 positions matching TRBD2. The trim removed 2 bases at V and 1 base at J, leaving 2 bases unmatched. CDR1 is MNHEY and CDR2 is SVGEGT in the germline V gene. The CDR3 is 15 residues long.

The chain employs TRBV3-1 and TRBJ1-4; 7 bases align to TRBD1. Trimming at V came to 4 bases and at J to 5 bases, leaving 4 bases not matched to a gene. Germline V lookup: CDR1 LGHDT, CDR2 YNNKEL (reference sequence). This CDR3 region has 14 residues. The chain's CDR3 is CASSLGQLNEKLFF. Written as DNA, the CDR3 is TGTGCCAGCAGCCTGGGACAGTTGAATGAAAAACTGTTTTTT.

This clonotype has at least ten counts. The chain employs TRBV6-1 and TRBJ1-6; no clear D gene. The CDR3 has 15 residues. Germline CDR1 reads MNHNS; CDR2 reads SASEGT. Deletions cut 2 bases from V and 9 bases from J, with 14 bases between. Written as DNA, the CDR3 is TGTGCCAGCAGTGAATGGGCAGCCGGAGTTTCACCCCTCCACTTT. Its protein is CASSEWAAGVSPLHF.

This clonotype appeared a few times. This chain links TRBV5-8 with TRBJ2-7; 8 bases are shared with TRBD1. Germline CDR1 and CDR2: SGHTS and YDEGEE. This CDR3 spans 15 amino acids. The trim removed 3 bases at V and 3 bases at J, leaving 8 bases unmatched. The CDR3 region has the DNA TGTGCCAGCAGCTATGGAAGGGACAGGTACTACGAGCAGTACTTC. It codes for CASSYGRDRYYEQYF.

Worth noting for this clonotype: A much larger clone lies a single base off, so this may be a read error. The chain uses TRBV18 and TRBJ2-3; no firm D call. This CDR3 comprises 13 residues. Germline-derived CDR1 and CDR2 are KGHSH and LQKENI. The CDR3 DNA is TGTGCCAGCACTGGGCCCCGCACAGATACGCGGTATTTT. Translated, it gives CASTGPRTDTRYF.